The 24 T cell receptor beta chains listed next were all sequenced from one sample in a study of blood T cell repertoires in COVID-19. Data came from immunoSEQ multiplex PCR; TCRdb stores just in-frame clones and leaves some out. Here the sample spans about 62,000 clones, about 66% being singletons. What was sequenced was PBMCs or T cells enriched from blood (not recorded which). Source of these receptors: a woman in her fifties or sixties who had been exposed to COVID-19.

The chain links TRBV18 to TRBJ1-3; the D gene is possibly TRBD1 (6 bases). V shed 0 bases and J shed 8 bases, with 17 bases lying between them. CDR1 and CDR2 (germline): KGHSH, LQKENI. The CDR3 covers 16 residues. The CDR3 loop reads CASSPPQGILGDTIYF. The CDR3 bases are TGTGCCAGCTCACCACCGCAGGGGATTCTGGGGGACACCATATATTTT. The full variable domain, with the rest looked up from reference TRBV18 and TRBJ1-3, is NAGVMQNPRHLVRRRGQEARLRCSPMKGHSHVYWYRQLPEEGLKFMVYLQKENIIDESGMPKERFSAEFPKEGPSILRIQQVVRGDSAAYFCASSPPQGILGDTIYFGEGSWLTVV.

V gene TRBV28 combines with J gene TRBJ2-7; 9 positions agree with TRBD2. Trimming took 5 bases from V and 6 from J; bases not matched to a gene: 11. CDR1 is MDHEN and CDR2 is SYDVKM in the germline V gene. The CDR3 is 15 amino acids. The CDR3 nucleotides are TGTGCCAGCAGTCCGGGTAGCGGGAGATGGTCCGAGCAGTACTTC. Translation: CASSPGSGRWSEQYF.

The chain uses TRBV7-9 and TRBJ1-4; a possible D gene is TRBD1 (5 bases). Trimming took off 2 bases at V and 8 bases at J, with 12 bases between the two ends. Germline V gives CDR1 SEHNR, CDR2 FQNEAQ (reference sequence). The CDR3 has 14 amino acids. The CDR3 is CASSLPGIGEKLFF. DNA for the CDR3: TGTGCCAGCAGCTTACCAGGGATTGGGGAAAAACTGTTTTTT.

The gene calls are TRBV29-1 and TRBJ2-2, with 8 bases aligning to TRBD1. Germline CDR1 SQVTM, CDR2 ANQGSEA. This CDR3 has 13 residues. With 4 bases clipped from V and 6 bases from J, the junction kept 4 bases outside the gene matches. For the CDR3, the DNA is TGCAGCGTTGGAAAACAGGGGGCCGGGGAGCTGTTTTTT. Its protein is CSVGKQGAGELFF.

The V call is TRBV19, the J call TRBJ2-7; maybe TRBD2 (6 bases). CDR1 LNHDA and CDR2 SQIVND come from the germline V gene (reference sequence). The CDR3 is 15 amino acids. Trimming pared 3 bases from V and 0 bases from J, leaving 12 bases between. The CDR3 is CASSIAAGPSYEQYF. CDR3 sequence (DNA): TGTGCCAGTAGTATCGCAGCGGGCCCCTCCTACGAGCAGTACTTC.

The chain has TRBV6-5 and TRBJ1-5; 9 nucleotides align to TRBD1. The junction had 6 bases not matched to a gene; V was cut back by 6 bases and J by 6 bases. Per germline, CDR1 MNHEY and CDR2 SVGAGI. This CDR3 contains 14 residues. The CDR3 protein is CASSLDRGGQPQHF. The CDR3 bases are TGTGCCAGCAGCCTGGACAGGGGAGGTCAGCCCCAGCATTTT.

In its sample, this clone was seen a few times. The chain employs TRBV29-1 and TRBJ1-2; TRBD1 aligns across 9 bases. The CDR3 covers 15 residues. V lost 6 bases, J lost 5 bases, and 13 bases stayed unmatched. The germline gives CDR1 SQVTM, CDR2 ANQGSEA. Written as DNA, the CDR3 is TGCAGCGTAGCTTCTGGACAGGGGATAGGGTATGGCTACACCTTC. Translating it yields CSVASGQGIGYGYTF.

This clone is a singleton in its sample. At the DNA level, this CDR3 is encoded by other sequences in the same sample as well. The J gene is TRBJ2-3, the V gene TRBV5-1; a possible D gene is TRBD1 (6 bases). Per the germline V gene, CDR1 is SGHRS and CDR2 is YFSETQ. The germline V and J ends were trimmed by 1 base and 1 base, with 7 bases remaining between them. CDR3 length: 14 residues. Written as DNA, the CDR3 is TGCGCCAGCAGCTTGCCAGGGGGCACAGATACGCAGTATTTT. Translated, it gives CASSLPGGTDTQYF.

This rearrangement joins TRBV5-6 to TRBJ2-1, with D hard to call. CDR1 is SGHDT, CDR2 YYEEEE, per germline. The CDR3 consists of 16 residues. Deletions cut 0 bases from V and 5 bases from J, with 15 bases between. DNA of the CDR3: TGTGCCAGCAGCTTGGAACGGTGGAGAGGTAACAATGAGCAGTTCTTC. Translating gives CASSLERWRGNNEQFF.

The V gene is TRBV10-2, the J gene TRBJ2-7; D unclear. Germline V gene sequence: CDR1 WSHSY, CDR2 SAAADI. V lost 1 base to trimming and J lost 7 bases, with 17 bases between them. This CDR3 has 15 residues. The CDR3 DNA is TGCGCCAGCAGTGAGTTCACTACCGTGGCGAAAGAGCAGTACTTC. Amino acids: CASSEFTTVAKEQYF.

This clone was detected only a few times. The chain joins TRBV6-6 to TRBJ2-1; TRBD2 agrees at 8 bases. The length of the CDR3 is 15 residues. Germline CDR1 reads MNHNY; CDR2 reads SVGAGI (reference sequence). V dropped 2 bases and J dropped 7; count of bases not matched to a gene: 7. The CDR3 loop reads CASSYRASGLNEQFF. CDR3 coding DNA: TGTGCCAGCAGTTACAGGGCTAGCGGGCTTAATGAGCAGTTCTTC.

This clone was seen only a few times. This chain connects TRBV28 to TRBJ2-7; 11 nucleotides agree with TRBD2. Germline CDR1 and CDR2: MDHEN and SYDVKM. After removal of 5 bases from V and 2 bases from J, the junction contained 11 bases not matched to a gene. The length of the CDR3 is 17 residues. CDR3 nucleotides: TGTGCCAGCAGTCTCGGACTAGCGGGCGCCCGGGCCTACGAGCAGTACTTC. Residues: CASSLGLAGARAYEQYF.

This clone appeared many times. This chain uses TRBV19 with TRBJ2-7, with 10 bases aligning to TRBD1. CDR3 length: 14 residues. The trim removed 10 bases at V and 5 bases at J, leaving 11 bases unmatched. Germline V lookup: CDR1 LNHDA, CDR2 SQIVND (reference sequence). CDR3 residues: CATQRTGGIDEQYF. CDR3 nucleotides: TGTGCCACCCAACGGACAGGGGGAATCGACGAGCAGTACTTC.

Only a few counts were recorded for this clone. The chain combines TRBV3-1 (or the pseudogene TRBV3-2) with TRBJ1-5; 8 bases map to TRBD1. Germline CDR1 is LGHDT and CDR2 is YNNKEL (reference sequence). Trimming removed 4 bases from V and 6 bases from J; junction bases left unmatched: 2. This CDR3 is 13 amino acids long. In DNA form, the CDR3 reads TGTGCCAGCAGCCCGGACAGGGTTCAGCCCCAGCATTTT. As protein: CASSPDRVQPQHF.

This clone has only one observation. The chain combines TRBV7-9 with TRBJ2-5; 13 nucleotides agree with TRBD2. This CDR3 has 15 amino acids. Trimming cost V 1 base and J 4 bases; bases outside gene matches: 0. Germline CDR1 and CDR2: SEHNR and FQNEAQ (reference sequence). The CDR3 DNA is TGTGCCAGCAGCTTAGGACTAGCGGGAGGAGAGACCCAGTACTTC. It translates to CASSLGLAGGETQYF.

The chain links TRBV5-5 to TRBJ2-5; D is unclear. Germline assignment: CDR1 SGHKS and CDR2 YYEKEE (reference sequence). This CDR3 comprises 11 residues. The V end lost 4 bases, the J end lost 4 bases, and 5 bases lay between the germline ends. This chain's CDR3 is CASSIRETQYF. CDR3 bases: TGTGCCAGCAGCATTAGAGAGACCCAGTACTTC.

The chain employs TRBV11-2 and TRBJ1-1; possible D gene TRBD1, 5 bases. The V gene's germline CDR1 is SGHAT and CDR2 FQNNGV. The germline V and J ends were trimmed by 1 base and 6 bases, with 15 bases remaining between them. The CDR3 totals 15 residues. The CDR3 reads CASSLGVGTSAEAFF. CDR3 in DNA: TGTGCCAGCAGCTTAGGGGTCGGGACTAGCGCTGAAGCTTTCTTT.

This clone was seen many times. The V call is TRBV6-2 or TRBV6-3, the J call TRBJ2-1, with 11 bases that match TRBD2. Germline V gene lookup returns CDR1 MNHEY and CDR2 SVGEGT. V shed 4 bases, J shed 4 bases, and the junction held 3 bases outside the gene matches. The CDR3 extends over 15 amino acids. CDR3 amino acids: CASSFGTSGYNEQFF. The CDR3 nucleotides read TGTGCCAGCAGTTTTGGGACTAGCGGTTACAATGAGCAGTTCTTC.

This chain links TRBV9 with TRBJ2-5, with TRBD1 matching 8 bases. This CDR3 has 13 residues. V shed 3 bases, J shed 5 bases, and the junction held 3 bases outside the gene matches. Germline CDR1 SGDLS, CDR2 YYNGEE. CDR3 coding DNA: TGTGCCAGCAGCGGACAGGGGCACGAGACCCAGTACTTC. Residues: CASSGQGHETQYF.

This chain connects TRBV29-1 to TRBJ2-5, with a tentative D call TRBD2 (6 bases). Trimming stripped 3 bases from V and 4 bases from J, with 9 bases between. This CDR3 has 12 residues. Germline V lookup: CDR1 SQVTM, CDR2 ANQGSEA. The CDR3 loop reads CSVDNGGETQYF. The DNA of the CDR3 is TGCAGCGTTGATAACGGGGGAGAGACCCAGTACTTC.

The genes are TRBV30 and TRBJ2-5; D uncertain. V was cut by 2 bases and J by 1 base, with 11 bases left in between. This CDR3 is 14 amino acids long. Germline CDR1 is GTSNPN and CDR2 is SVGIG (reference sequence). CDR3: CAWSLLLTQETQYF. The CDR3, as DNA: TGTGCCTGGAGTTTACTTCTTACCCAAGAGACCCAGTACTTC.

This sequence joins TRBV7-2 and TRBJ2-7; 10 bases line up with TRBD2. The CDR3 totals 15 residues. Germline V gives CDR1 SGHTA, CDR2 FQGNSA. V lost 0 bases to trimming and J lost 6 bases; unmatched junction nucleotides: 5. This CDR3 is CASSLAPAGGPEQYF. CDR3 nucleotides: TGTGCCAGCAGCTTAGCGCCAGCGGGAGGGCCCGAGCAGTACTTC.

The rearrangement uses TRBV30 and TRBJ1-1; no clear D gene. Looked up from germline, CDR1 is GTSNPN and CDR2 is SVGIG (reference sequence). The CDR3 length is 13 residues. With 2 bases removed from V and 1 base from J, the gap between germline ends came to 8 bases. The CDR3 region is CAWSRGKNTEAFF. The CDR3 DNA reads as TGTGCCTGGAGTCGGGGAAAGAACACTGAAGCTTTCTTT.

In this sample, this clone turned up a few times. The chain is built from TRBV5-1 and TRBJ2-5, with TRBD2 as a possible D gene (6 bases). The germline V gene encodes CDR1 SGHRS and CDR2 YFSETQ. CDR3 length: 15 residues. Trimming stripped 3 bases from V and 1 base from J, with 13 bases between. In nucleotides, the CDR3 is TGCGCCAGCAGCTCACCTGTGCGGGGCCAAGAGACCCAGTACTTC. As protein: CASSSPVRGQETQYF.